The T cell receptor (beta chain) described here comes from a study of blood T cell repertoires in COVID-19. This CDR3 has 14 amino acids. Trimming removed 4 bases from V and 1 base from J; junction bases left unmatched: 4. The germline V gene has CDR1 SQVTM and CDR2 ANQGSEA. Data came from immunoSEQ multiplex PCR; TCRdb stores just in-frame clones and leaves some out. In the table there are about 670,000 clones, approximately 90% of which are singletons. This rearrangement joins TRBV29-1 to TRBJ2-1; TRBD1 aligns across 7 bases. The origin of this receptor is a woman between 18 and 30 years old with acute or convalescent COVID-19. Material for sequencing was peripheral blood. The chain's CDR3 is CSVGDSPSYNEQFF. In DNA, the CDR3 is TGCAGCGTTGGGGACAGTCCATCCTACAATGAGCAGTTCTTC.